Listed below are T cell receptor beta chains from one sample, sequenced in a study of regulatory T cells in long-lasting Graves disease. TCRdb processed the multiplex PCR reads anew with MiXCR; each CDR3 protein has one entry. The data show more than 650,000 distinct CDR3 sequences, 30% seen once. Material: peripheral blood mononuclear cells (PBMCs), obtained when the disease was refractory, from a patient treated with antithyroid drugs. These receptors all come from a female donor with Graves disease. Both conserved end residues are part of each CDR3. Each record gives: clone size, V gene, J gene, D gene, CDR3 protein, CDR3 DNA. D genes are given only for firm matches. Expanded clones are given a class, and other clones once, few, many or no size at all.

NA	TRBV30	TRBJ1-1	TRBD1	CAGPGQGGTEASF	TGTGCCGGCCCTGGACAGGGCGGCACTGAAGCTTCCTTT
NA	TRBV28	TRBJ2-5	NA	CASSLAPPHGETQYF	TGTGCCAGCAGTTTAGCCCCGCCACACGGGGAGACCCAGTACTTC
NA	TRBV28	TRBJ1-5	TRBD1	CASSEQGAGQPQHF	TGTGCCAGCAGTGAACAGGGGGCCGGTCAGCCCCAGCATTTT
few	TRBV6-4	TRBJ1-5	NA	CASSEEGSGNQPQHF	TGTGCCAGCAGTGAAGAGGGCTCGGGCAATCAGCCCCAGCATTTT
once	TRBV6-1	TRBJ2-7	TRBD2	CASSPLAGGLRAPYEQYF	TGTGCCAGCAGTCCACTAGCGGGAGGCTTGAGAGCTCCCTACGAGCAGTACTTC
NA	TRBV12-3/TRBV12-4	TRBJ2-7	NA	CASSHGQRKRYEQYF	TGTGCCAGCAGTCACGGACAGCGAAAGAGGTACGAGCAGTACTTC
NA	TRBV5-4	TRBJ2-5	TRBD2	CASSDLAGWGKETQYF	TGTGCCAGCAGCGACCTAGCGGGATGGGGGAAAGAGACCCAGTACTTC
NA	TRBV25-1	TRBJ1-4	TRBD1	CASSSRGLTNEKLFF	TGTGCCAGCAGTTCGAGGGGGCTGACTAATGAAAAACTGTTTTTT
NA	TRBV19	TRBJ2-2	TRBD2	CASSIAEGLSGIGELFF	TGTGCCAGTAGTATAGCCGAGGGACTATCGGGCATCGGGGAGCTGTTTTTT
NA	TRBV10-3	TRBJ1-4	NA	CAARTRDNEKLFF	TGTGCCGCTCGGACACGCGATAATGAAAAACTGTTTTTT
many	TRBV2	TRBJ2-1	NA	CASSEALAPAATGNEQFF	TGTGCCAGCAGTGAAGCGCTTGCCCCGGCAGCGACAGGCAATGAGCAGTTCTTC
NA	TRBV6-1	TRBJ1-6	TRBD1	CASSPTGGLSPLHF	TGTGCCAGCAGTCCGACAGGGGGCCTCTCACCCCTCCACTTT
NA	TRBV7-9	TRBJ2-2	NA	CASSLRGGYSTGELFF	TGTGCCAGCAGCTTACGTGGAGGGTACAGCACCGGGGAGCTGTTTTTT
few	TRBV4-1	TRBJ2-5	TRBD2	CASSQDFPLAGGETQYF	TGCGCCAGCAGCCAAGATTTTCCGCTAGCGGGAGGGGAGACCCAGTACTTC
NA	TRBV19	TRBJ1-5	TRBD1	CASNTDRVYSNQPQHF	TGTGCCAGTAATACAGACAGGGTCTATAGCAATCAGCCCCAGCATTTT
NA	TRBV20-1	TRBJ2-7	NA	CSARDRGHHSYEQYF	TGCAGTGCTAGAGATAGGGGACATCACTCCTACGAGCAGTACTTC
NA	TRBV15	TRBJ1-1	NA	CATSPRTSWTENTEAFF	TGTGCCACCAGCCCCAGGACGTCATGGACAGAGAACACTGAAGCTTTCTTT
NA	TRBV28	TRBJ2-3	NA	CASSSTRDTQYF	TGTGCCAGCAGTTCGACCCGGGATACGCAGTATTTT
NA	TRBV6-5	TRBJ1-1	TRBD1	CASSYSQGMNTEAFF	TGTGCCAGCAGTTACTCACAGGGGATGAACACTGAAGCTTTCTTT
once	TRBV6-2/TRBV6-3	TRBJ1-2	TRBD1	CASSYGTGGGYGYTF	TGTGCCAGCAGTTACGGGACAGGGGGTGGCTATGGCTACACCTTC
NA	TRBV3-1	TRBJ2-7	TRBD2	CARSSLLAGEQHEQYF	TGTGCCAGGAGCTCTCTGCTAGCGGGAGAGCAACACGAGCAGTACTTC
NA	TRBV11-2	TRBJ1-5	NA	CASSLADNQPQHF	TGTGCCAGCAGCTTAGCCGACAATCAGCCCCAGCATTTT
few	TRBV7-2	TRBJ2-5	TRBD2	CASNQWGGGETQYF	TGTGCCAGCAATCAGTGGGGCGGGGGGGAGACCCAGTACTTC
NA	TRBV12-5	TRBJ2-5	TRBD2	CASGLTTSGQETQYF	TGTGCTAGTGGTTTAACCACTAGCGGACAAGAGACCCAGTACTTC
NA	TRBV30	TRBJ2-5	NA	CAWSVPSFQETQYF	TGTGCCTGGAGTGTACCCAGTTTCCAAGAGACCCAGTACTTC
many	TRBV12-3/TRBV12-4	TRBJ1-6	TRBD1	CASSYEGGGQKSSPLHF	TGTGCCAGCAGTTATGAGGGGGGGGGACAGAAGAGTTCACCCCTCCACTTT